These 29 T cell receptor beta chains were sequenced from one sample in a study of early T cells in non-severe SARS-CoV-2 infection. TCRdb passed the 5' RACE reads through MiXCR, listing each CDR3 protein once. The repertoire holds 15,000 to 20,000 distinct CDR3 sequences, with around 6.1% as singletons. Sample: whole blood, taken at baseline. These receptors originate from an adult who was a healthcare worker with PCR-confirmed SARS-CoV-2 infection or an uninfected control (not recorded which).

This clonotype is labeled medium-sized. J is TRBJ2-3 and V is TRBV20-1, with TRBD2 matching 12 bases. The CDR3 is made up of 15 amino acids. Germline V gene lookup returns CDR1 DFQATT and CDR2 SNEGSKA (reference sequence). Trimming removed 3 bases from V and 2 bases from J; junction bases left unmatched: 3. DNA of the CDR3: TGCAGTGCTAGTGGACTAGCGGGGCACACAGATACGCAGTATTTT. It encodes CSASGLAGHTDTQYF.

This clonotype was recorded at least ten times. This sequence joins TRBV7-2 and TRBJ2-7, with D perhaps matching TRBD1 (6 bases). This CDR3 has 12 amino acids. Trimming took 2 bases from V and 5 from J, leaving 7 bases between them. Germline CDR1 and CDR2: SGHTA and FQGNSA. In DNA form, the CDR3 reads TGTGCCAGCAGCTTAAACAGGGACGAGCAGTACTTC. This codes for CASSLNRDEQYF. The variable domain in full, with the rest retrieved from reference TRBV7-2 and TRBJ2-7, is GAGVSQSPSNKVTEKGKDVELRCDPISGHTALYWYRQSLGQGLEFLIYFQGNSAPDKSGLPSDRFSAERTGGSVSTLTIQRTQQEDSAVYLCASSLNRDEQYFGPGTRLTVT.

This clonotype showed up many times. This chain links TRBV12-3 or TRBV12-4 with TRBJ1-2, with a tentative D call TRBD1 (5 bases). This CDR3 spans 14 amino acids. Trimming took off 5 bases at V and 2 bases at J, with 12 bases between the two ends. The chain's CDR3 is CASSIRGSNYGYTF. DNA of the CDR3: TGTGCCAGCAGTATTAGGGGATCCAACTATGGCTACACCTTC.

This clonotype was found a few times. This sequence joins TRBV7-2 and TRBJ2-7, with 9 bases identical to TRBD1. The V gene end was trimmed by 3 bases and the J gene end by 4 bases; junction bases not matched to a gene: 4. Germline CDR1 reads SGHTA; CDR2 reads FQGNSA. This CDR3 spans 14 amino acids. CDR3 coding DNA: TGTGCCAGCAGCTTCACAGGGGGCAGATACGAGCAGTACTTC. This gives the protein CASSFTGGRYEQYF.

This clonotype is categorized as medium-sized. The V and J genes are TRBV9 and TRBJ1-4; the D is unclear. V was cut by 5 bases and J by 8 bases, with 16 bases left in between. This CDR3 comprises 14 residues. Germline values: CDR1 SGDLS, CDR2 YYNGEE. The CDR3, as DNA: TGTGCCAGCAGTGTCACTATCGGAAACGAAAAACTGTTTTTT. It encodes CASSVTIGNEKLFF.

V and J are TRBV29-1 and TRBJ2-2; D not certain. V was pared by 4 bases and J by 2 bases, with 5 bases between. Germline-derived CDR1 and CDR2 are SQVTM and ANQGSEA. The CDR3 has 12 amino acids. The CDR3 protein is CSVGQNTGELFF. CDR3 nucleotides: TGCAGCGTTGGCCAAAACACCGGGGAGCTGTTTTTT.

Within the sample, this clonotype is medium-sized (0.01 to 0.1%). This chain connects TRBV7-2 to TRBJ2-6; 7 bases align to TRBD1. From germline, CDR1 is SGHTA and CDR2 FQGNSA. The CDR3 is 15 residues long. The junction had 4 bases not matched to a gene; V was cut back by 8 bases and J by 0 bases. The CDR3 DNA reads TGTGCCAGCGATTCAGGGGGCTCTGGGGCCAACGTCCTGACTTTC. This gives the protein CASDSGGSGANVLTF.

This clonotype was recorded at least ten times. The genes are TRBV12-3 or TRBV12-4 and TRBJ2-2, with TRBD1 matching over 11 bases. This CDR3 is 14 amino acids long. The junction had 2 bases not matched to a gene; V was cut back by 5 bases and J by 6 bases. The CDR3 region has the DNA TGTGCCAGCAGTCCGGGACAGGGGGCCGGGGAGCTGTTTTTT. This sequence encodes CASSPGQGAGELFF.

This chain links TRBV7-6 with TRBJ1-5; D not resolved. The CDR3 runs 15 residues. The germline V gene has CDR1 SGHVS and CDR2 FNYEAQ. V lost 1 base and J lost 0, with 7 bases in between. For the CDR3, the DNA is TGTGCCAGCAGCTTAGGAACAAATAGCAATCAGCCCCAGCATTTT. As protein: CASSLGTNSNQPQHF.

This clonotype was observed many times. The J gene is TRBJ2-3, the V gene TRBV20-1; D may be TRBD1 or TRBD2 (5 bases each). The CDR3 has 15 amino acids. V lost 3 bases to trimming and J lost 4 bases, with 17 bases between them. Germline V gene sequence: CDR1 DFQATT, CDR2 SNEGSKA (reference sequence). CDR3 region: CSASFGTALSDTQYF. The CDR3 DNA is TGCAGTGCTAGTTTCGGGACGGCACTCTCAGATACGCAGTATTTT.

Turning to this clonotype: Mismatch with germline at one junction end may stem from a read error. This sequence joins TRBV7-9 and TRBJ2-3, with D unresolved. The CDR3 totals 12 residues. In germline, CDR1 is SEHNR, CDR2 FQNEAQ (reference sequence). CDR3 sequence reads: CASSSLGVPLGF. The CDR3 DNA is TGTGCCAGCAGCTCTTTAGGTGTTCCCCTAGGTTTT.

At least ten counts were recorded for this clonotype. V is TRBV29-1 and J is TRBJ2-1; D possibly uses TRBD1 or TRBD2 (5 bases each). CDR3 size: 12 residues. The germline V and J ends were trimmed by 7 bases and 6 bases, with 13 bases remaining between them. Per the germline V gene, CDR1 is SQVTM and CDR2 is ANQGSEA. DNA of the CDR3: TGCAGCGCACAGGTCGGGGTCAATGAGCAGTTCTTC. Protein product: CSAQVGVNEQFF.

This clonotype was seen many times. This sequence joins TRBV20-1 and TRBJ2-5; no clear D gene. The CDR3 runs 14 residues. Germline V lookup: CDR1 DFQATT, CDR2 SNEGSKA (reference sequence). The V end was cut by 5 bases, the J end by 5 bases, with 18 bases between. CDR3 amino acids: CSAETDLDSETQYF. The CDR3 DNA reads TGCAGTGCTGAGACCGACCTGGATAGTGAGACCCAGTACTTC.

This clonotype was detected many times. The genes are TRBV7-8 and TRBJ1-5, with D perhaps TRBD1 (6 bases). V shed 1 base and J shed 2 bases, with 15 bases lying between them. The CDR3 length is 17 residues. CDR1 is SGHVS and CDR2 is FQNEAQ in the germline V gene. CDR3 sequence (DNA): TGTGCCAGCAGCTTAGGAACAGGGAACGCCGGCAATCAGCCCCAGCATTTT. It codes for CASSLGTGNAGNQPQHF. The variable domain in full, with the rest retrieved from reference TRBV7-8 and TRBJ1-5, is GAGVSQSPRYKVAKRGQDVALRCDPISGHVSLFWYQQALGQGPEFLTYFQNEAQLDKSGLPSDRFFAERPEGSVSTLKIQRTQQEDSAVYLCASSLGTGNAGNQPQHFGDGTRLSIL.

This clonotype was observed many times. This rearrangement joins TRBV5-1 to TRBJ1-1, with TRBD1 matching 8 bases. J gave up 0 bases and V 4 bases, and 8 bases lay outside the gene matches. In germline, CDR1 is SGHRS, CDR2 YFSETQ. The CDR3 spans 16 residues. The CDR3 DNA reads as TGCGCCAGCAGCCGACAGGGGACTGTGATGAACACTGAAGCTTTCTTT. Its protein is CASSRQGTVMNTEAFF.

In its sample, this clonotype was seen a few times. This rearrangement joins TRBV6-4 to TRBJ1-1; D possibly corresponds to TRBD1 (5 bases). Germline-derived CDR1 and CDR2 are MRHNA and SNTAGT. This CDR3 has 13 amino acids. Trimming removed 6 bases from V and 6 bases from J, with 14 bases in between. For the CDR3, the DNA is TGTGCCAGCAGCCCGGGGGGGATGGCTGAAGCTTTCTTT. It is translated as CASSPGGMAEAFF.

This clonotype was counted only a few times. The rearrangement links TRBV19 to TRBJ1-3, with D possibly being TRBD1 (5 bases). Germline V gene sequence: CDR1 LNHDA, CDR2 SQIVND (reference sequence). V lost 4 bases and J lost 3, with 10 bases in between. This CDR3 is built from 14 residues. The CDR3 protein is CASSRGTVGNTIYF. CDR3 in DNA: TGTGCCAGTAGTAGAGGGACGGTTGGAAACACCATATATTTT.

The table lists this clonotype with a few counts. The V gene is TRBV4-2, the J gene TRBJ2-2, with 10 bases lining up with TRBD2. This CDR3 has 18 residues. The J segment lost 0 bases and the V segment lost 0 bases, leaving 4 bases of the junction unmatched. The V gene's germline CDR1 is LGHNA and CDR2 YNFKEQ. The CDR3 DNA sequence: TGTGCCAGCAGCCAAGATTCTAGCGGGGGAACGAACACCGGGGAGCTGTTTTTT. It encodes CASSQDSSGGTNTGELFF.

This clonotype occurred many times. The chain links TRBV5-1 to TRBJ1-1; D unresolved. Deletions cut 4 bases from V and 3 bases from J, with 4 bases between. The CDR3 spans 11 residues. The germline V gene has CDR1 SGHRS and CDR2 YFSETQ. CDR3 bases: TGCGCCAGCAGCCAATACACTGAAGCTTTCTTT. Protein: CASSQYTEAFF. Using reference TRBV5-1 and TRBJ1-1 for the parts outside the CDR3, the full variable domain is KAGVTQTPRYLIKTRGQQVTLSCSPISGHRSVSWYQQTPGQGLQFLFEYFSETQRNKGNFPGRFSGRQFSNSRSEMNVSTLELGDSALYLCASSQYTEAFFGQGTRLTVV.

By share, this clonotype ranks as medium-sized. The chain has TRBV20-1 and TRBJ1-6, with a tentative D call TRBD1 (5 bases). Germline V gene data show CDR1 as DFQATT and CDR2 as SNEGSKA (reference sequence). V lost 6 bases and J lost 5, with 14 bases in between. The CDR3 contains 14 residues. CDR3 region: CSASRDGDNSPLHF. The CDR3 nucleotides are TGCAGTGCGAGTCGGGACGGTGATAATTCACCCCTCCACTTT.

This clonotype was counted at least ten times. The chain recombines TRBV6-1 with TRBJ2-5; TRBD2 matches at 8 bases. CDR1 is MNHNS and CDR2 is SASEGT in the germline V gene. Trimming cost V 8 bases and J 3 bases; bases outside gene matches: 5. The CDR3 has 13 amino acids. The CDR3 bases are TGTGCCAGCTGGGAACTAGCGGAAGAGACCCAGTACTTC. Translation: CASWELAEETQYF.

The sample holds many counts of this clonotype. The V and J genes are TRBV11-2 and TRBJ2-7; possible D gene TRBD1, 6 bases. In germline, CDR1 is SGHAT, CDR2 FQNNGV. This CDR3 is built from 14 residues. Trimming removed 1 base at V and 3 bases at J, with 10 bases between. The CDR3 DNA follows: TGTGCCAGCAGCTTAGTAACAGGGATCTACGAGCAGTACTTC. Translated: CASSLVTGIYEQYF.

This clonotype showed up many times. This chain joins TRBV10-2 and TRBJ1-1; D is undetermined. CDR3 size: 12 residues. V lost 2 bases and J 5 bases, leaving 6 bases between the germline ends. Germline V lookup: CDR1 WSHSY, CDR2 SAAADI. CDR3 in DNA: TGCGCCAGCAGTGAGGGGAGGACTGAAGCTTTCTTT. It codes for CASSEGRTEAFF.

The sample holds many counts of this clonotype. CDR3 region: CASSLFGGGNTDTQYF. The CDR3 coding sequence is TGTGCCAGCAGCCTATTCGGGGGAGGGAACACAGATACGCAGTATTTT. This chain joins TRBV12-3 or TRBV12-4 and TRBJ2-3; 7 bases are shared with TRBD2. V dropped 6 bases and J dropped 2; count of bases not matched to a gene: 11. The CDR3 consists of 16 residues.

This clonotype was detected a few times. The chain is built from TRBV18 and TRBJ2-5; D possibly corresponds to TRBD1 (6 bases). The ends were cut back, 6 bases at V and 5 bases at J, with 16 bases in the middle. This CDR3 is 14 amino acids long. Germline V CDR1 and CDR2: KGHSH, LQKENI. CDR3 sequence reads: CASSPTGGGETQYF. In nucleotides, the CDR3 is TGTGCCAGCTCGCCAACCGGTGGGGGCGAGACCCAGTACTTC.

This clonotype has ten or more counts. The rearrangement links TRBV7-9 to TRBJ2-7; 12 bases are shared with TRBD1. With V trimmed by 3 bases and J by 5 bases, 5 bases remained unmatched. The V gene's germline CDR1 is SEHNR and CDR2 FQNEAQ (reference sequence). The CDR3 covers 15 residues. The CDR3 spells CASSFIGTGGDEQYF. The CDR3 coding sequence is TGTGCCAGCAGCTTCATAGGGACAGGGGGCGACGAGCAGTACTTC.

This clonotype appeared many times. The V gene is TRBV3-1, the J gene TRBJ2-7; D not resolved. V dropped 7 bases and J dropped 5 bases, with 9 bases sitting between them. CDR3 length equals 11 residues. Germline V gene sequence: CDR1 LGHDT, CDR2 YNNKEL (reference sequence). CDR3 coding DNA: TGTGCCAGCACCTCAAAGCACGAGCAGTACTTC. Amino acids: CASTSKHEQYF.

This clonotype was found many times. V is TRBV7-2 and J is TRBJ2-7, with D possibly being TRBD1 or TRBD2 (5 bases each). The CDR3 covers 14 residues. V dropped 1 base and J dropped 3 bases, with 10 bases sitting between them. Germline-derived CDR1 and CDR2 are SGHTA and FQGNSA. This CDR3 is CASSLGGNNYEQYF. As DNA, the CDR3 is TGTGCCAGCAGCTTAGGGGGGAATAACTACGAGCAGTACTTC.

This clonotype was detected many times. The chain employs TRBV7-9 and TRBJ2-4; the match to TRBD1 covers 9 bases. This CDR3 contains 17 residues. V dropped 4 bases and J dropped 0; count of bases not matched to a gene: 7. Germline-derived CDR1 and CDR2 are SEHNR and FQNEAQ (reference sequence). CDR3 coding DNA: TGTGCCAGCAGCTCAGGACAGGGGCTACTAGCCAAAAACATTCAGTACTTC. Its protein is CASSSGQGLLAKNIQYF. Complete variable domain (other parts from reference TRBV7-9 and TRBJ2-4): DTGVSQNPRHKITKRGQNVTFRCDPISEHNRLYWYRQTLGQGPEFLTYFQNEAQLEKSRLLSDRFSAERPKGSFSTLEIQRTEQGDSAMYLCASSSGQGLLAKNIQYFGAGTRLSVL.